Listed here are 7 T cell receptor beta chains from one sample, sequenced in a study of somatic mutations in cytotoxic T cells in rheumatoid arthritis. The method was immunoSEQ multiplex PCR; TCRdb's version includes in-frame clones alone and lacks a portion of them. This table holds some 20,000 clones, around four fifths found once. Sequences were obtained from CD8+ T cells sorted from blood. These receptors came from an adult with rheumatoid arthritis.

This chain connects TRBV7-9 to TRBJ2-1, with D perhaps matching TRBD2 (5 bases). This CDR3 contains 13 residues. Trimming pared 10 bases from V and 0 bases from J, leaving 10 bases between. Germline CDR1 is SEHNR and CDR2 is FQNEAQ (reference sequence). CDR3 protein: CATRGDSYNEQFF. The DNA of the CDR3 is TGTGCCACCCGGGGAGACTCCTACAATGAGCAGTTCTTC.

V gene TRBV4-3 combines with J gene TRBJ2-2; D gene uncertain. CDR3 length equals 17 residues. Germline CDR1 LGHNA, CDR2 YSLEER. V was cut by 0 bases and J by 0 bases, with 11 bases left in between. CDR3 in amino acids: CASSQDWSLANTGELFF. The CDR3 coding sequence is TGCGCCAGCAGCCAAGACTGGTCCCTAGCGAACACCGGGGAGCTGTTTTTT.

The chain combines TRBV9 with TRBJ2-7; 7 nucleotides align to TRBD1. V shed 0 bases, J shed 0 bases, and the junction held 3 bases outside the gene matches. Germline assignment: CDR1 SGDLS and CDR2 YYNGEE. This CDR3 contains 15 residues. The CDR3: CASSVDGTDSYEQYF. CDR3 sequence (DNA): TGTGCCAGCAGCGTAGATGGGACAGACTCCTACGAGCAGTACTTC. Complete variable domain (other parts from reference TRBV9 and TRBJ2-7): DSGVTQTPKHLITATGQRVTLRCSPRSGDLSVYWYQQSLDQGLQFLIQYYNGEERAKGNILERFSAQQFPDLHSELNLSSLELGDSALYFCASSVDGTDSYEQYFGPGTRLTVT.

The chain combines TRBV7-9 with TRBJ2-7, with D unclear. The CDR3 consists of 12 residues. Germline-derived CDR1 and CDR2 are SEHNR and FQNEAQ (reference sequence). Deletions cut 5 bases from V and 0 bases from J, with 5 bases between. This chain's CDR3 is CASSPSSYEQYF. The CDR3 DNA is TGTGCCAGCAGCCCTAGCTCCTACGAGCAGTACTTC.

This chain joins TRBV28 and TRBJ2-2, with a possible D match to TRBD1 (8 bases). V was trimmed by 11 bases and J by 1 base, leaving 17 bases between them. Germline-derived CDR1 and CDR2 are MDHEN and SYDVKM. This CDR3 region has 15 residues. The CDR3 loop reads CAATGGAENTGELFF. CDR3 nucleotides: TGTGCCGCCACAGGGGGGGCAGAGAACACCGGGGAGCTGTTTTTT.

The rearrangement links TRBV5-1 to TRBJ1-1; D gene unclear. The V gene lost 0 bases and the J gene lost 4 bases, with 10 bases spanning the gap. The germline V gene encodes CDR1 SGHRS and CDR2 YFSETQ. The CDR3 is 14 residues long. This CDR3 is CASSLDPGGTEAFF. The CDR3 nucleotides read TGCGCCAGCAGCTTGGACCCTGGAGGCACTGAAGCTTTCTTT.

V gene TRBV13 combines with J gene TRBJ2-4; 12 bases fit TRBD2. The CDR3 is 17 amino acids. V lost 4 bases and J lost 3; bases outside the gene matches: 7. The germline CDR1 and CDR2 sequences are PRHDT and FYEKMQ (reference sequence). As DNA, the CDR3 is TGTGCCAGCAGCTCCCGGACTAGCGGGATAGACAAAAACATTCAGTACTTC. Protein: CASSSRTSGIDKNIQYF. Filled out from reference TRBV13 and TRBJ2-4, the complete variable domain reads AAGVIQSPRHLIKEKRETATLKCYPIPRHDTVYWYQQGPGQDPQFLISFYEKMQSDKGSIPDRFSAQQFSDYHSELNMSSLELGDSALYFCASSSRTSGIDKNIQYFGAGTRLSVL.